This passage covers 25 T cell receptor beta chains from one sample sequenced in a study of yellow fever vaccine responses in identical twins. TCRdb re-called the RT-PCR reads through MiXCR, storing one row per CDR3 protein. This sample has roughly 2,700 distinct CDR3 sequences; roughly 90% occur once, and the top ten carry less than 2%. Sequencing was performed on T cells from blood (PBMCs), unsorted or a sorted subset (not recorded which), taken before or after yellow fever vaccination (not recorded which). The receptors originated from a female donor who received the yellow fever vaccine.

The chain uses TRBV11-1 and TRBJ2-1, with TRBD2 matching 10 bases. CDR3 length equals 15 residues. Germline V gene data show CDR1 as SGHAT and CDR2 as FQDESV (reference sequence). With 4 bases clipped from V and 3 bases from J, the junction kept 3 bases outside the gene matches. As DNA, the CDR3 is TGTGCCAGCAGCTGGGGACTAGCGTACTACAATGAGCAGTTCTTC. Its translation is CASSWGLAYYNEQFF.

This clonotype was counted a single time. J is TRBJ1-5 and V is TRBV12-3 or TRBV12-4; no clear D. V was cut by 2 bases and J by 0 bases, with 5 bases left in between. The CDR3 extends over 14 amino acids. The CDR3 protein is CASSLLGSNQPQHF. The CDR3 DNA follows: TGTGCCAGCAGTTTATTGGGTAGCAATCAGCCCCAGCATTTT.

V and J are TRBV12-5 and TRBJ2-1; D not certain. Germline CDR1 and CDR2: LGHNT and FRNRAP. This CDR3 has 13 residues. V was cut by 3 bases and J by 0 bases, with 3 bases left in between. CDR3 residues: CASGFHSYNEQFF. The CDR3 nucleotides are TGTGCTAGTGGTTTCCACTCCTACAATGAGCAGTTCTTC.

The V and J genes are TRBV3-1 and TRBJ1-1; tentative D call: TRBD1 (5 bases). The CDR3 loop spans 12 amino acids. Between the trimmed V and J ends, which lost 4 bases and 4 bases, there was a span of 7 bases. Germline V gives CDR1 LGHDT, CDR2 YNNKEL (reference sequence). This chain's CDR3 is CASSPRGTEAFF. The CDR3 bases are TGTGCCAGCAGCCCTAGGGGCACTGAAGCTTTCTTT. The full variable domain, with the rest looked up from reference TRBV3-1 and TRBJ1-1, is DTAVSQTPKYLVTQMGNDKSIKCEQNLGHDTMYWYKQDSKKFLKIMFSYNNKELIINETVPNRFSPKSPDKAHLNLHINSLELGDSAVYFCASSPRGTEAFFGQGTRLTVV.

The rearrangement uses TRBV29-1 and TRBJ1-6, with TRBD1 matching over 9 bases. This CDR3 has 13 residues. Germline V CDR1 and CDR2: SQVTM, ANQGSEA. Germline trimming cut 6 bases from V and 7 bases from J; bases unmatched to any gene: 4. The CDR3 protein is CSVRTGANSPLHF. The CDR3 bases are TGCAGCGTCCGGACAGGGGCAAATTCACCCCTCCACTTT.

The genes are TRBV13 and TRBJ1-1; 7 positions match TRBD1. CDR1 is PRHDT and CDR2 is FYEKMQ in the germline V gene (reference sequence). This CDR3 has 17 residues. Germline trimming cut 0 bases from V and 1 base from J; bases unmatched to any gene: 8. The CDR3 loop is CASSLGFSGQWNTEAFF. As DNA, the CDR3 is TGTGCCAGCAGCTTAGGTTTCTCGGGACAGTGGAACACTGAAGCTTTCTTT. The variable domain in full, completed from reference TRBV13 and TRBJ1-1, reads AAGVIQSPRHLIKEKRETATLKCYPIPRHDTVYWYQQGPGQDPQFLISFYEKMQSDKGSIPDRFSAQQFSDYHSELNMSSLELGDSALYFCASSLGFSGQWNTEAFFGQGTRLTVV.

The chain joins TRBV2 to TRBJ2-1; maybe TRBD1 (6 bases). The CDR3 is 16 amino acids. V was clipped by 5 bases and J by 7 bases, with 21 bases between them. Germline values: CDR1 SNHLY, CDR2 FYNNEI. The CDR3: CASSTQGFMGLNEQFF. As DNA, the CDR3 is TGTGCCAGCAGTACACAGGGTTTTATGGGGCTGAATGAGCAGTTCTTC.

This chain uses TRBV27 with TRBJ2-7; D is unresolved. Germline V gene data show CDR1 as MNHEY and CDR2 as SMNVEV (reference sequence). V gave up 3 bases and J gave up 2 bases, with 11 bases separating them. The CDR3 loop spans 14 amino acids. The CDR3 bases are TGTGCCAGCAGTTTGTCGATGCGCACCTACGAGCAGTACGTC. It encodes CASSLSMRTYEQYV.

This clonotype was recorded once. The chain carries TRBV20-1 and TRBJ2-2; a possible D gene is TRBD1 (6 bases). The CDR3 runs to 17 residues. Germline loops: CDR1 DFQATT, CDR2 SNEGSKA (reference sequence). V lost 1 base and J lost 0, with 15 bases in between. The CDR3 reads CSARVQGAIANTGELFF. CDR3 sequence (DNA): TGCAGTGCTAGAGTACAGGGAGCTATAGCGAACACCGGGGAGCTGTTTTTT.

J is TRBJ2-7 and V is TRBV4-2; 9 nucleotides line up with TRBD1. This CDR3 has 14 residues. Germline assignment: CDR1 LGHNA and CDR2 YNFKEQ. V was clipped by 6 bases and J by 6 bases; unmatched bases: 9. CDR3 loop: CASRPDRGSGEQYF. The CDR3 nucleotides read TGTGCCAGCAGACCTGACAGGGGGTCGGGCGAGCAGTACTTC.

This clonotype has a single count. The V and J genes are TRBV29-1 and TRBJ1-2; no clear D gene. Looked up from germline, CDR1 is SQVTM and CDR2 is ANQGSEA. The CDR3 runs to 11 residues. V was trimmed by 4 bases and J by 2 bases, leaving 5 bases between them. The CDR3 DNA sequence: TGCAGCGTTGCAGAGAACTATGGCTACACCTTC. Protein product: CSVAENYGYTF. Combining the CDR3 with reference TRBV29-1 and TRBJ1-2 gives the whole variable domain SAVISQKPSRDICQRGTSLTIQCQVDSQVTMMFWYRQQPGQSLTLIATANQGSEATYESGFVIDKFPISRPNLTFSTLTVSNMSPEDSSIYLCSVAENYGYTFGSGTRLTVV.

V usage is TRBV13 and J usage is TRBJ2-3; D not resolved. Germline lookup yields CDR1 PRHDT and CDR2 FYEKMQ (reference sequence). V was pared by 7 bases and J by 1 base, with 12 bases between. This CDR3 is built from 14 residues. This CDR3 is CASKLDGRTDTQYF. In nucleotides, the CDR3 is TGTGCCAGCAAGTTGGATGGACGCACAGATACGCAGTATTTT. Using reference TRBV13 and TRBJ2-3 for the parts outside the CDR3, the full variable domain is AAGVIQSPRHLIKEKRETATLKCYPIPRHDTVYWYQQGPGQDPQFLISFYEKMQSDKGSIPDRFSAQQFSDYHSELNMSSLELGDSALYFCASKLDGRTDTQYFGPGTRLTVL.

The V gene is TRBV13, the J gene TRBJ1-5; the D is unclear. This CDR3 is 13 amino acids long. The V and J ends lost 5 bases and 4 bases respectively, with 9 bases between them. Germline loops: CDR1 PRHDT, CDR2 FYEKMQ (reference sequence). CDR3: CASSVSANQPQHF. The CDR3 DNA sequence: TGTGCCAGCAGCGTGAGCGCGAATCAGCCCCAGCATTTT.

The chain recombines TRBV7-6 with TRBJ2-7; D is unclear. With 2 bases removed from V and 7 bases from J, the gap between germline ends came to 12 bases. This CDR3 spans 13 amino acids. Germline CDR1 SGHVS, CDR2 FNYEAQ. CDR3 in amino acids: CASSLTSRLEQYV. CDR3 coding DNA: TGTGCCAGCAGCTTAACCTCGAGGCTGGAGCAGTACGTC.

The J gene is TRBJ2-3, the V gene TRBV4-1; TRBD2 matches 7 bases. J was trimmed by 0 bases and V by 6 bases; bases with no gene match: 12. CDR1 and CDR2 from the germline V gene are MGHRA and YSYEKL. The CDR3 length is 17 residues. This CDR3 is CASRMSGGGPSTDTQYF. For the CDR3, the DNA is TGCGCCAGCAGGATGTCGGGGGGTGGGCCTAGCACAGATACGCAGTATTTT.

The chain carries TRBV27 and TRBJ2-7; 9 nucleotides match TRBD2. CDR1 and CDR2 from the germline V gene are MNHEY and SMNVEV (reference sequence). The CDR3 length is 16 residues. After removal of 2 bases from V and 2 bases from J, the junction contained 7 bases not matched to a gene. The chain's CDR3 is CASSLGLAGSPYEQYF. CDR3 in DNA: TGTGCCAGCAGTTTAGGTCTAGCGGGATCTCCCTACGAGCAGTACTTC.

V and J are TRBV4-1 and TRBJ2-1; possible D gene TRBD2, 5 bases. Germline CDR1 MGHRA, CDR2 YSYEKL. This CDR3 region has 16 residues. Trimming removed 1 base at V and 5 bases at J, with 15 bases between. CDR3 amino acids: CASSQAGERLHNEQFF. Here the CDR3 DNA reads TGCGCCAGCAGCCAAGCCGGGGAGCGGCTACACAATGAGCAGTTCTTC.

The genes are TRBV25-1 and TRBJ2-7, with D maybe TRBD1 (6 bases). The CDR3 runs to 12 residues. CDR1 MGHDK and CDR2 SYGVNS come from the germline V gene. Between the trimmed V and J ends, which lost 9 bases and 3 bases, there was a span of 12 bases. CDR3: CASTGTNYEQYF. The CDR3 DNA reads TGTGCCAGTACTGGGACAAACTACGAGCAGTACTTC.

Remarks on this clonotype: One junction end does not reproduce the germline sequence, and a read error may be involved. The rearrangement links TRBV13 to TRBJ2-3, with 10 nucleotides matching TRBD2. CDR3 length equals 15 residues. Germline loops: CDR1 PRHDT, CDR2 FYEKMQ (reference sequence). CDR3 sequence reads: CASSIGTSGTDTQYF. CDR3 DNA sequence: TGTGCCAGCAGCATAGGGACTAGCGGCACAGATACGCAGTATTTT.

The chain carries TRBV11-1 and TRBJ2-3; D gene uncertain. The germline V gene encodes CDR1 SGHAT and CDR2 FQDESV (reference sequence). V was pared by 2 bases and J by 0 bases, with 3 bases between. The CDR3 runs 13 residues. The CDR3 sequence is CASSLFSTDTQYF. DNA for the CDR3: TGTGCCAGCAGCTTATTTAGCACAGATACGCAGTATTTT.

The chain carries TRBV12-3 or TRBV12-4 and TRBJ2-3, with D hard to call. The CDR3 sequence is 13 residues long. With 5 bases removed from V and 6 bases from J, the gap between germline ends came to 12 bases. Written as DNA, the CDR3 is TGTGCCAGCAGTCCCCTCCCTGGCGATACGCAGTATTTT. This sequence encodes CASSPLPGDTQYF.

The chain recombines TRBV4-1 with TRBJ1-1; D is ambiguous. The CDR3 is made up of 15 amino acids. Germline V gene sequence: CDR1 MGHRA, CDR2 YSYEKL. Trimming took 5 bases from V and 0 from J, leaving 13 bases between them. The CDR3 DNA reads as TGCGCCAGCAGCTACCACACTACCATGAACACTGAAGCTTTCTTT. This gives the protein CASSYHTTMNTEAFF.

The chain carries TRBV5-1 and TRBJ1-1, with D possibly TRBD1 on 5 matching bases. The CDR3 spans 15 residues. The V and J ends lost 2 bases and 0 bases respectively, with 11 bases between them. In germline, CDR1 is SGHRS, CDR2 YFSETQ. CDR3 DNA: TGCGCCAGCAGCTTAAAGGGACTCATGAACACTGAAGCTTTCTTT. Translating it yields CASSLKGLMNTEAFF.

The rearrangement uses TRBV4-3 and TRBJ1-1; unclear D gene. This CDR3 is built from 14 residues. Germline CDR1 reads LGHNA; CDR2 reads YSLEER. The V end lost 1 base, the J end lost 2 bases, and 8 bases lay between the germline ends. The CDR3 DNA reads TGCGCCAGCAGCCAAGTCTCAAGTAACACTGAAGCTTTCTTT. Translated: CASSQVSSNTEAFF.

CDR3 loop: CASSLDRYNEQFF. Written as DNA, the CDR3 is TGTGCCAGCAGCTTAGACAGGTACAATGAGCAGTTCTTC. The rearrangement links TRBV7-7 to TRBJ2-1, with TRBD1 as a possible D gene (5 bases). The CDR3 spans 13 residues. The germline V gene encodes CDR1 SSHAT and CDR2 FNYEAQ (reference sequence). The V end was cut by 1 base, the J end by 4 bases, with 5 bases between.